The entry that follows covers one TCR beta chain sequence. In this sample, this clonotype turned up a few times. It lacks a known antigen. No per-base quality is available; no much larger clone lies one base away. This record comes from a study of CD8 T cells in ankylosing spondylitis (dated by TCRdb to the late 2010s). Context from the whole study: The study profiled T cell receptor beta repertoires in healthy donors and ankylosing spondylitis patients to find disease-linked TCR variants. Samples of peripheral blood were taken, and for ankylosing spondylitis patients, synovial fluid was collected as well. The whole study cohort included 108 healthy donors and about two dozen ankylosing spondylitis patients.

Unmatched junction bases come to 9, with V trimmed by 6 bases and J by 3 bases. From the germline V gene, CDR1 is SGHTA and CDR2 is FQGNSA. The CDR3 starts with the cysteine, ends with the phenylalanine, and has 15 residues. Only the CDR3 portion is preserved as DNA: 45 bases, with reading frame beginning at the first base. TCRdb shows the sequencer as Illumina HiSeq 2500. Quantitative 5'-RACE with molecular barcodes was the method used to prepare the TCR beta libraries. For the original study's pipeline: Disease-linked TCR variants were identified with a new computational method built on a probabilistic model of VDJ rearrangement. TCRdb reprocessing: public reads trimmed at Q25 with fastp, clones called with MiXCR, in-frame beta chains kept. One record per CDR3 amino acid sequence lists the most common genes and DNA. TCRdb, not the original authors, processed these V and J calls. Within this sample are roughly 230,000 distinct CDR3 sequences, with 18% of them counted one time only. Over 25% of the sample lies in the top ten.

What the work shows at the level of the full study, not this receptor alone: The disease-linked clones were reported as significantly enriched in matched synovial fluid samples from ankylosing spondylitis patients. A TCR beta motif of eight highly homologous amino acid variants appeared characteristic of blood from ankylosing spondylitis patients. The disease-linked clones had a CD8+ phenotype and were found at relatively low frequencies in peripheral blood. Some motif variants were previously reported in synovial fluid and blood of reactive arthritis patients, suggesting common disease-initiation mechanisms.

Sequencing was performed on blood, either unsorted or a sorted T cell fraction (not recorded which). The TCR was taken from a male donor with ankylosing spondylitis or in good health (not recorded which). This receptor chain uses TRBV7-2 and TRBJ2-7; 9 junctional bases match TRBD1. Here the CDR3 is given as CASSLQGAMGYEQYF. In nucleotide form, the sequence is TGTGCCAGCAGTTTACAGGGGGCTATGGGCTACGAGCAGTACTTC.